This TCR beta chain comes out of a study of cytomegalovirus exposure and HLA in healthy donors (dated by TCRdb to 2017 to 2019). Notes on the research overall: According to an earlier analysis of 550 to 750 of the donors, about 170 million T cells yielded 95 million to 140 million unique TCR beta sequences and about 300 Gb of sequence data. Approximately 300 gigabases of sequencing data and 80 million or so unique TCR sequences were included in an early release covering 550 to 650 HLA-typed donors. Of the 300 to 400 genotyped donors, about 80% fell in the genetic ancestry cluster associated with self-reported Caucasian donors. The study aimed to test whether cataloging public T cell receptors could reveal signatures of past pathogen exposure. The T cell repertoires of around 670 subjects were profiled by immunosequencing and related to cytomegalovirus serostatus. A separate validation cohort of roughly 130 different subjects was used in addition to the roughly 670-subject first cohort. To predict cytomegalovirus infection status, the study brought together high-throughput TCR immunosequencing, statistical association of individual TCRs with disease status, and machine learning. In a later analysis, previously published TCR beta repertoires from 666 donors were re-analyzed and high-resolution HLA genotyping was added so that TCR occurrence patterns could be studied. In the later analysis, no new phenotypic data were used to find candidate immune exposures; instead, reliance was placed on TCR beta sequences and their occurrence across donors. An earlier analysis of around 580 of the donors used high-throughput TCR beta sequencing to judge whether each TCR beta V gene segment behaved as functional or pseudogenic. Alongside the repertoire data, information on donor age, sex, ethnicity and CMV serostatus was compiled. In a later genetic analysis, genome-wide SNP genotypes for about 65% of the 666 donors were used, and that subset was treated as a discovery cohort. All discovery cohort repertoires had been generated using a single sequencing platform. Class I and class II HLA loci were covered by the typing at four-digit resolution. The number of typed donors differed by locus: about 620-640 for A, B, C, DRB1 and DQB1; 500 to 550 for DQA1; 600 to 610 for DPA1; and roughly 450 for DPB1. Roughly 5 DR-DQ haplotypes were treated as single units for association and clustering because of strong linkage in the cohort. Across some 400 genotyped donors of the cohort, an average of approximately 240,000 unique TCR beta nucleotide sequences per donor were sequenced, and approximately 17% of those sequences were non-productive. What the research found in general, with its limitations: A few of the identified cytomegalovirus-associated TCR beta chains were confirmed in vitro to be specific for cytomegalovirus antigens. The classifier was reported to diagnose cytomegalovirus status with high specificity and sensitivity in both the original cohort and the validation cohort. It was suggested by the authors that the approach could potentially be generalized to other disease states and immunological phenotypes. Because the 87-base-pair reads could not distinguish some IMGT-functional V segments, including TRBV6-2 and TRBV6-3, those segments were excluded. Because counts were too low, more than 15 rarely observed V segments, including chromosome 9 orphons, were excluded from the earlier analysis of some 590 of the donors. In a later analysis, HLA-associated TCR beta chains showed more clonal expansion and lower generation probabilities than non-associated chains that were equally common. A group of highly shared sequence variants was considered likely to be a technical artifact of the sequencing pipeline. Most TCR sequences were seen in very few donors, while some public TCRs were found in many individuals. In this cohort, only TCR beta chains were sequenced, and detectable features were limited by the absence of alpha or paired-chain data. Linkage disequilibrium might explain the correlated functional status among segregating V segments, but an unknown experimental factor could not be excluded. Most CMV-associated TCR beta chains appeared to be HLA-restricted in a later analysis, and the HLA associations seemed to be driven largely by CMV exposure. HLA typing was unavailable for some donors at each locus, so association tests used only the typed subset. Several of the top co-occurrence clusters appeared to be linked to parvovirus B19, influenza, CMV and Epstein-Barr virus, according to a later analysis. A later analysis associated about 17,000 TCR beta sequences with specific HLA alleles at a false discovery rate of 0.05. In a later genetic analysis, a missense DCLRE1C variant was associated with V-gene and J-gene trimming of TCR beta chains, and the association was replicated in an independent cohort. Strong co-occurrence of HLA alleles, especially DR and DQ, made assigning TCR associations to individual alleles difficult. A further reported finding was that TCR beta sequences accurately predicted the HLA-A and HLA-B alleles for most subjects in the first cohort. In a later analysis, TCR association rates were found to vary across HLA loci, with the most associated TCRs seen for DRB1 alleles and the fewest for HLA-C alleles. For the cohort, immune exposure information was limited to CMV serostatus. Compared with the roughly 700-donor mean, donors in an Asian-associated ancestry cluster had fewer N-insertions in productive TCRs, according to a later genetic analysis. Roughly uniform sequencing depth across donors was assumed in presence/absence analyses, although this assumption may not hold. The study listed 164 TCR beta chains as associated with cytomegalovirus. In an earlier analysis of over 550 of the donors, most TCR beta V segments were observed in productive rearrangements about 87% or about 30% of the time, broadly matching IMGT annotations.

The cohort consisted of hundreds of healthy bone marrow donors. At the time of sampling, every cohort member was nominally healthy, though immune exposures that went unrecorded were likely present. The donor was CMV seronegative and was included in the group of a few hundred seronegative cohort members. A peripheral blood sample was provided by each donor, and peripheral blood mononuclear cells were used for TCR beta sequencing. The Qiagen DNeasy Blood Extraction Kit was used to extract genomic DNA from the blood cell samples. Details on this clone: Its antigen is not yet known. No base-level quality is on record; no much larger clone is a single base apart.

Trimming costs V 5 bases and J 9 bases, and their ends lie 8 bases apart. The cysteine opens and the phenylalanine closes a CDR3 of 11 amino acids. The only DNA kept is the CDR3, 33 bases in frame from the first base. CDR1 and CDR2 are read off the germline V gene as MNHNS and SASEGT. Library method: the immunoSEQ multiplex PCR assay. For the multiplex PCR, a mixture combining 60 forward primers for TCR Vbeta segments and 13 reverse primers for TCR Jbeta segments was used. The CDR3 region of rearranged TCR beta genes was amplified from genomic DNA by a multiplex PCR assay. The amplified TCR beta libraries were sequenced on the Illumina HiSeq System as 87-base-pair reads. As for how the authors treated the data: In a later analysis, about 80 million unique TCR beta chains were counted across the roughly 700 repertoires, and some 10 million of these chains were shared by at least two donors. Raw reads were error-corrected and collapsed into unique sequences with a nearest-neighbor algorithm that merged closely related sequences to remove PCR and sequencing errors. V, D and J gene segments were assigned by aligning CDR3 sequences to IMGT reference sequences. For a sequence to be retained, a match of at least six nucleotides to both a V gene segment and a J gene segment was required. Rearrangements were called productive when the CDR3 lacked stop codons and stayed in frame with V and J; all others were non-productive. Following IMGT convention, CDR3 was defined as the stretch from the second conserved V-encoded cysteine up to the conserved J-encoded phenylalanine. Sequences without an unambiguous match to a single V gene segment were excluded from the earlier analysis of about 640 of the donors. In an earlier analysis of more than 500 of the donors, a V segment was called functional when productive rearrangements were above 56.7%, and segregating when the standard deviation between donors exceeded 5%. A statistical classification framework was developed to diagnose cytomegalovirus status using the catalog of TCR beta chain sequences. In a later analysis, TCR nucleotide sequences were compared against IMGT/GENE-DB human TR gene sequences so that V and J genes could be assigned. A later analysis assigned CDR3 sequences and most-parsimonious VDJ recombination scenarios with the TCRdist pipeline. In a later analysis, each TCR beta chain was defined by its CDR3 amino acid sequence together with its V-gene family, and reads without a unique V-gene family were excluded. In a later analysis, a few hundred highly shared, low-generation-probability nucleotide sequences were removed to address suspected cross-contamination and a sequencing artifact. For each public chain, a later analysis derived a clonal expansion index from normalized ranks of inferred template counts within each repertoire. A later analysis computed generation probabilities with a VDJ recombination model fitted to out-of-frame rearrangements, and checked the results against IGoR. A later analysis scored TCR-TCR, TCR-HLA and TCR-CMV co-occurrence with hypergeometric tests, applying a repertoire-size bias correction to TCR pairs. In a later analysis, false discovery rates were estimated by permuting HLA or CMV assignments 20 times. A later analysis grouped co-occurring TCRs with DBSCAN, adding TCRdist sequence similarity when clustering within HLA-allele-positive subsets. Repertoires with fewer than 30,000 or more than 120,000 public chains, plus five repertoires with anomalous nucleotide sharing, were excluded from co-occurrence clustering. What TCRdb holds here is the immuneACCESS table cut down to in-frame rearrangements. Part of the clones is not present; checked against another copy, under half of the missing clones reflect an unresolved V gene, and the others are unexplained. The DNA was the basis for D and trimming; V, J and clone size are from that table. For this sample the table gives more than 110,000 clones, of which 65% to 80% were detected only once. 3% to 5% of the sample is held by the ten biggest clonotypes.

The clonotype originates from a male donor in good health and CMV-seronegative. The sequenced sample consisted of PBMCs. The chain was built from TRBV6-1 and TRBJ2-1, with an unclear D gene assignment. The sequenced DNA: TGTGCCAGCAGTAGCGCCGGTGAGCAGTTCTTC. It is translated as CASSSAGEQFF.